These 2 T cell receptor beta chains came from one sample sequenced in a study of T-cell reconstitution after alpha-beta-depleted transplantation in children. Construction of the TCRbeta library involved unique molecular identifiers. TCRdb re-called the PCR reads through MiXCR, storing one row per CDR3 protein. Among 200,000 to 250,000 distinct CDR3 sequences, 9.7% were seen once, and the ten largest hold approximately 5%. The sequenced sample was PBMCs from the stem cell graft donor, obtained from the stem cell graft. These receptors all come from a human donor who donated a stem cell graft to a child with SCID.

The sample holds a few counts of this clonotype. The chain employs TRBV5-6 and TRBJ2-1, with D unresolved. This CDR3 has 18 amino acids. Germline-derived CDR1 and CDR2 are SGHDT and YYEEEE. V lost 2 bases and J lost 6, with 24 bases in between. The CDR3 region has the DNA TGTGCCAGCAGCTTCCTTTCAATGGTGCTCGTGGTGGGCAATGAGCAGTTCTTC. Amino acids: CASSFLSMVLVVGNEQFF.

J is TRBJ2-1 and V is TRBV4-2; 8 nucleotides align to TRBD2. The J segment lost 0 bases and the V segment lost 0 bases, leaving 7 bases of the junction unmatched. The CDR3 loop spans 18 amino acids. CDR1 and CDR2 (germline): LGHNA, YNFKEQ. The CDR3 bases are TGTGCCAGCAGCCAAGATACCACTAGCGGAGGCTCCTACAATGAGCAGTTCTTC. It specifies CASSQDTTSGGSYNEQFF.